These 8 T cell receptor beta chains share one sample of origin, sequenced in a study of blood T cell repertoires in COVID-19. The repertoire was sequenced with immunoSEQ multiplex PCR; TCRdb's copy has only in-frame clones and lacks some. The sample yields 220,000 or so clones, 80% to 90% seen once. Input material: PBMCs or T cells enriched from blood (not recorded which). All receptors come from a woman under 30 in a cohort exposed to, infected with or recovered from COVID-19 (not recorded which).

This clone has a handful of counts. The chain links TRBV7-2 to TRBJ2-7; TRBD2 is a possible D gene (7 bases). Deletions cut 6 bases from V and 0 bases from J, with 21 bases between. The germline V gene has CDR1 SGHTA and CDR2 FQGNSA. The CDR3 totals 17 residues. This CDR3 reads CASSLRGGGYLSYEQYF. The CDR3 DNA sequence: TGTGCCAGCAGTTTAAGGGGGGGAGGTTACCTCTCCTACGAGCAGTACTTC.

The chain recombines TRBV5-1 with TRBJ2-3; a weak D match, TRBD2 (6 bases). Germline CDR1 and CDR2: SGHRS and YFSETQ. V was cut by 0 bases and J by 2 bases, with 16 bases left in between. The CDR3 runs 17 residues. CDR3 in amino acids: CASSLVPSDDPTDTQYF. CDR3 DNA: TGCGCCAGCAGCTTGGTTCCTAGCGACGACCCCACAGATACGCAGTATTTT.

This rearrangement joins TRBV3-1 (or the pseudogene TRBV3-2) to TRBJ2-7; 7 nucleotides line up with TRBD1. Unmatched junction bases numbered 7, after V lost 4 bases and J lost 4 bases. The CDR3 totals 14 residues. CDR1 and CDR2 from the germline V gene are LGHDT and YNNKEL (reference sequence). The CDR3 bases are TGTGCCAGCAGCCTTACCGGGACAGTATACGAGCAGTACTTC. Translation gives CASSLTGTVYEQYF.

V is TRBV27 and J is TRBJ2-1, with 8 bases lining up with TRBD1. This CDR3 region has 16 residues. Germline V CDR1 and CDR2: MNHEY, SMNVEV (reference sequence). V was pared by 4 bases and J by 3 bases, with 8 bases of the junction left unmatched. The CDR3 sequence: CASSYQQGVDYNEQFF. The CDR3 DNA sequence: TGTGCCAGCAGTTATCAACAGGGGGTGGACTACAATGAGCAGTTCTTC.

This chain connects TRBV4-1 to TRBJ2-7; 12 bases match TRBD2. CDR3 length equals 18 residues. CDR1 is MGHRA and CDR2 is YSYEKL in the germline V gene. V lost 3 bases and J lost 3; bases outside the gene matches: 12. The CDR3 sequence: CASSHTLAGGHRVYEQYF. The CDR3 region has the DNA TGCGCCAGCAGCCACACACTAGCGGGGGGCCACCGGGTCTACGAGCAGTACTTC.

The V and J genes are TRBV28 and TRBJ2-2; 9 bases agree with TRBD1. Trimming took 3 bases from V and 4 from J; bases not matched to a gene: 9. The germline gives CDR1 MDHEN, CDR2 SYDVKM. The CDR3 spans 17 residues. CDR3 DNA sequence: TGTGCCAGCAGTTTCAGCCAGGGACAGGGTGCCACCGGGGAGCTGTTTTTT. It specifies CASSFSQGQGATGELFF.

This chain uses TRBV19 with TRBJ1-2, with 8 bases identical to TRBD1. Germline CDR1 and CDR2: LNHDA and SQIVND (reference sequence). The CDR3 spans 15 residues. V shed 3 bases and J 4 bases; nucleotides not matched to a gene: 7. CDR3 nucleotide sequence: TGTGCCAGTAGTATGGGACAGGCCCAACCCTATGGCTACACCTTC. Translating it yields CASSMGQAQPYGYTF.

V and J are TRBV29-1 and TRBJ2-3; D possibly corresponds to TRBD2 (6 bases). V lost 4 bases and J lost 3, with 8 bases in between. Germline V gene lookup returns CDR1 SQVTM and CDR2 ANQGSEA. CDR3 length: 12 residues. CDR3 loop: CSVGGRTDTQYF. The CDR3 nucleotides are TGCAGCGTTGGGGGGAGGACAGATACGCAGTATTTT.